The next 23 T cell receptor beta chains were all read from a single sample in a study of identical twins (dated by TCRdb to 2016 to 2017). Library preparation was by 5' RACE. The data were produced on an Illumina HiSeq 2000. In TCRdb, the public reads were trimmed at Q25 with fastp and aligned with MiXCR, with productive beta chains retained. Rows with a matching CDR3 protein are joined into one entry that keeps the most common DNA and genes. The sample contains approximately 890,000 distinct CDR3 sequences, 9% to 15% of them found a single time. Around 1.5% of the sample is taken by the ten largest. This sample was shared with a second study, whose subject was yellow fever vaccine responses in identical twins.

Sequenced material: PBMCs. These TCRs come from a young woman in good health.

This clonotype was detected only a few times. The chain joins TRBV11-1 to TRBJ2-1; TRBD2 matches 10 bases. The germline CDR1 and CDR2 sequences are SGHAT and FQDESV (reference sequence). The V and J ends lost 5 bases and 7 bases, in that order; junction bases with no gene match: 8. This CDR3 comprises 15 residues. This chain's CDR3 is CASSLSGRAKNEQFF. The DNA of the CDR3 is TGTGCCAGCAGCCTCAGCGGGAGGGCGAAAAATGAGCAGTTCTTC.

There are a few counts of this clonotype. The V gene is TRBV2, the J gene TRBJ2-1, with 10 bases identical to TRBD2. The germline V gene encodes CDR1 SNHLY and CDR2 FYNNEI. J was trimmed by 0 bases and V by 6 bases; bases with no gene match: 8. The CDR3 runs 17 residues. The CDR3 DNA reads TGTGCCAGCAGCGCCATAGCGGGAGGCAGCTCCTACAATGAGCAGTTCTTC. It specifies CASSAIAGGSSYNEQFF.

The CDR3 here is CASSPGTGKNTEAFF. The CDR3 DNA reads TGTGCCAGCTCACCAGGGACAGGAAAAAACACTGAAGCTTTCTTT. The chain carries TRBV18 and TRBJ1-1; 8 positions agree with TRBD1. In germline, CDR1 is KGHSH, CDR2 LQKENI. The CDR3 has 15 residues. The V gene end was trimmed by 2 bases and the J gene end by 2 bases; junction bases not matched to a gene: 4.

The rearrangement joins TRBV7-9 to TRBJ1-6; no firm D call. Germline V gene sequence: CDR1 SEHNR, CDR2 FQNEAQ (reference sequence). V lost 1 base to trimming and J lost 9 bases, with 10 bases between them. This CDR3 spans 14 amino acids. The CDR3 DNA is TGTGCCAGCAGCTTAGTAGAGGGTGTTTCACCCCTCCACTTT. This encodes CASSLVEGVSPLHF. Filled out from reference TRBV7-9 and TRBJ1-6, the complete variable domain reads DTGVSQNPRHKITKRGQNVTFRCDPISEHNRLYWYRQTLGQGPEFLTYFQNEAQLEKSRLLSDRFSAERPKGSFSTLEIQRTEQGDSAMYLCASSLVEGVSPLHFGNGTRLTVT.

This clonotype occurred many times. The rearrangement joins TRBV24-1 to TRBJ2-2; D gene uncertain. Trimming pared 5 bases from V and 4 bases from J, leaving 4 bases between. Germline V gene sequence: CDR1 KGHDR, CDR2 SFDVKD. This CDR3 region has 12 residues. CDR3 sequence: CATSVPTGELFF. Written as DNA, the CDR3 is TGTGCCACCAGTGTTCCCACCGGGGAGCTGTTTTTT.

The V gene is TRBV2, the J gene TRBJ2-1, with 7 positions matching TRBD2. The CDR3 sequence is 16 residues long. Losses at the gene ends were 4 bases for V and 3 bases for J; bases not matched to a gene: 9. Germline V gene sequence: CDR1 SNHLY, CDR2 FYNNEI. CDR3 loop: CASSAGGGLLYNEQFF. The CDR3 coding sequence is TGTGCCAGCAGTGCGGGTGGGGGACTACTCTACAATGAGCAGTTCTTC.

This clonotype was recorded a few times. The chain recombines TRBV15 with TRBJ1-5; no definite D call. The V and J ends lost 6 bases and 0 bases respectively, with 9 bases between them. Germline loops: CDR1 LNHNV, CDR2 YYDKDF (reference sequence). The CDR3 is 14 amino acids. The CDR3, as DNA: TGTGCCACCAGTTTGGGAGTTAGCAATCAGCCCCAGCATTTT. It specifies CATSLGVSNQPQHF.

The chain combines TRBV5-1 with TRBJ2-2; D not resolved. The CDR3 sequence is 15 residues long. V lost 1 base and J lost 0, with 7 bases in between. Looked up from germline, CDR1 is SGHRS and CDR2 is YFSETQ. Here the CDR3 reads CASSLPTPNTGELFF. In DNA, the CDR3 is TGCGCCAGCAGCTTGCCGACGCCGAACACCGGGGAGCTGTTTTTT.

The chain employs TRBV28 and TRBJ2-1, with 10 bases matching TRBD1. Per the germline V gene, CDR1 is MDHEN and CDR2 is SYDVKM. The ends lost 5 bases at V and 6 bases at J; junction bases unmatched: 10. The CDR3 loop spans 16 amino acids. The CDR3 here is CASSTPGTGVFNEQFF. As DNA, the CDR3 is TGTGCCAGCAGTACCCCCGGGACAGGGGTTTTCAATGAGCAGTTCTTC.

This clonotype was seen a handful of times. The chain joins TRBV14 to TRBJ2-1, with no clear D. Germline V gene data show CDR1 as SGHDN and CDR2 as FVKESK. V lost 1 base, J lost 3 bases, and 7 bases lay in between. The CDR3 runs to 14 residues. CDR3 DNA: TGTGCCAGCAGCCAAGTGAGAAACTACAATGAGCAGTTCTTC. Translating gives CASSQVRNYNEQFF.

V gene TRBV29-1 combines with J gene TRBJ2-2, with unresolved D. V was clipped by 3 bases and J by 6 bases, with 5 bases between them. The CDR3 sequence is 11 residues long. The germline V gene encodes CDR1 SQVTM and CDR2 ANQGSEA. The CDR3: CSVELPGELFF. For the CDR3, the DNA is TGCAGCGTTGAGTTGCCCGGGGAGCTGTTTTTT.

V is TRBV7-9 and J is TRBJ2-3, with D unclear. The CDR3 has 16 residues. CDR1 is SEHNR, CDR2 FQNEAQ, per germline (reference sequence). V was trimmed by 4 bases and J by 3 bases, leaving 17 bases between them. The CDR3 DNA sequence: TGTGCCAGCAGCTCAGCCCGGGCCCCCGGGACAGATACGCAGTATTTT. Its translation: CASSSARAPGTDTQYF.

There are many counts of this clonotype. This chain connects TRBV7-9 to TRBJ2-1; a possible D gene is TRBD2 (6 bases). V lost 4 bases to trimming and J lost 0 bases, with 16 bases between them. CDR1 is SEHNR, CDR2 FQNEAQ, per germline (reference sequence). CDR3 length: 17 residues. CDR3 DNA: TGTGCCAGCAGCTCGCGAGAGCGGGCCAGCTCCTACAATGAGCAGTTCTTC. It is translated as CASSSRERASSYNEQFF. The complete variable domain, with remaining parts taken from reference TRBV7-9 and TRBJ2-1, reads DTGVSQNPRHKITKRGQNVTFRCDPISEHNRLYWYRQTLGQGPEFLTYFQNEAQLEKSRLLSDRFSAERPKGSFSTLEIQRTEQGDSAMYLCASSSRERASSYNEQFFGPGTRLTVL.

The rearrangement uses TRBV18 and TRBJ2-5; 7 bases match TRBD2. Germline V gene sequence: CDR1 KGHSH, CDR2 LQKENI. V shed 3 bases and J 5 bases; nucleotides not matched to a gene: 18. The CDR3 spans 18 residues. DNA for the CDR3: TGTGCCAGCTCACCCCTGCTGCGGGAGCCACCGATTGGGGAGACCCAGTACTTC. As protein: CASSPLLREPPIGETQYF.

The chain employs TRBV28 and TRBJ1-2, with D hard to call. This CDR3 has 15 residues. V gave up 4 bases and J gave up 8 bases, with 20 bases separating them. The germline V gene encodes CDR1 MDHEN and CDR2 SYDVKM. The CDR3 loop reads CASSSLKTGTRGYTF. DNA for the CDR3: TGTGCCAGCAGTTCCCTAAAAACGGGCACCCGCGGCTACACCTTC.

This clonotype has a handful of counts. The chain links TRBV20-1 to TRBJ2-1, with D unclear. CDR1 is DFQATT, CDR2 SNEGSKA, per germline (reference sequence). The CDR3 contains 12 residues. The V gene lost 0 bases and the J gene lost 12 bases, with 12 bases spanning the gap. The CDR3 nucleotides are TGCAGTGCTAGAGATGAGACTCCGGTGCAGTTCTTC. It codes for CSARDETPVQFF.

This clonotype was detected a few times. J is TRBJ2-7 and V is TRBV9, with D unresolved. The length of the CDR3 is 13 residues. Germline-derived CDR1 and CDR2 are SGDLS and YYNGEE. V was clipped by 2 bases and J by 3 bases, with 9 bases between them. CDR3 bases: TGTGCCAGCAGCGTCGTACCTAACTACGAGCAGTACTTC. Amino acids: CASSVVPNYEQYF.

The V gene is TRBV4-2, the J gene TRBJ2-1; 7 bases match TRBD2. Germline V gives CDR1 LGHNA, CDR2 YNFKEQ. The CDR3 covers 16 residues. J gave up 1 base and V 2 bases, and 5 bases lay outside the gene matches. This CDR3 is CASSQTGGPSYNEQFF. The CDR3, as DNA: TGTGCCAGCAGCCAAACGGGGGGTCCTTCCTACAATGAGCAGTTCTTC.

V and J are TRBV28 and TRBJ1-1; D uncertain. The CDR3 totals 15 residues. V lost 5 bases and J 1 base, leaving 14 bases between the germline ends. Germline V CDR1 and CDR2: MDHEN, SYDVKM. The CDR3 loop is CASSPTRSSNTEAFF. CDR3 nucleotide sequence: TGTGCCAGCAGTCCAACGAGAAGTTCGAACACTGAAGCTTTCTTT.

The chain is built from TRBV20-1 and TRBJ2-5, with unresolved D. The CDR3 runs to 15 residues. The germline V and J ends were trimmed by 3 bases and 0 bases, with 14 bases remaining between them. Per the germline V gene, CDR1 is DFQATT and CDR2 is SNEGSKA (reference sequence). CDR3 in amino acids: CSASVTSWYQETQYF. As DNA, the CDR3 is TGCAGTGCTAGTGTTACAAGCTGGTACCAAGAGACCCAGTACTTC.

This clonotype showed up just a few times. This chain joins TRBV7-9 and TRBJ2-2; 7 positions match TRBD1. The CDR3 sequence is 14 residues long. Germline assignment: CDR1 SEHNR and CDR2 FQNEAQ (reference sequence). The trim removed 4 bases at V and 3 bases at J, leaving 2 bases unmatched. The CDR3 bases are TGTGCCAGCAGCTCACAGGGGTACACCGGGGAGCTGTTTTTT. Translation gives CASSSQGYTGELFF.

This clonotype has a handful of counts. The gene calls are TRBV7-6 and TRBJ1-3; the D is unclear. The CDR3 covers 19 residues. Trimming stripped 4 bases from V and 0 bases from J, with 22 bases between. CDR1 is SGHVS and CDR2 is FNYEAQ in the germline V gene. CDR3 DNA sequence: TGTGCCAGCAGCTCCAAGACACCGACGGCCTCAAGCTCTGGAAACACCATATATTTT. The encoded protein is CASSSKTPTASSSGNTIYF.

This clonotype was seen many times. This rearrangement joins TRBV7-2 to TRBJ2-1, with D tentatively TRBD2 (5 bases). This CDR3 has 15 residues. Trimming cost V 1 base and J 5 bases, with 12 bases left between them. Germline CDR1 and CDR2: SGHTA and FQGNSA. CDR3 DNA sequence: TGTGCCAGCAGCTTAGTTTCAAGCGGCCACAATGAGCAGTTCTTC. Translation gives CASSLVSSGHNEQFF.